The subject of this entry is one T cell receptor beta chain. Its antigen is as yet unknown. The repertoire was sequenced with immunoSEQ multiplex PCR; TCRdb's copy has only in-frame clones and lacks some. The data show some 150,000 clones, 80% to 90% seen once. The data originate from a study of radiation and T cells in renal cell carcinoma. Study-wide results and limits: From baseline, blood top tumor clonotypes peaked at 2 weeks post-radiation.

Regarding time point: blood 4 weeks post-SBRT, at nephrectomy. Treatment in this sample: 15 Gy SBRT to primary tumor, nephrectomy 4 weeks later. Nephrectomy followed 15 Gy stereotactic body radiation by 4 weeks. After SBRT, blood was collected at 2 and 4 weeks, plus baseline. The clonotype originates from a woman aged 45-60 years with renal cell carcinoma. Sequences were derived from blood, sampled from a patient whose treatment included radiotherapy and nephrectomy.

This CDR3 is CASSQGGLAGVYF. DNA for the CDR3: TGTGCCAGCAGCCAGGGGGGACTAGCTGGTGTGTACTTC. J is TRBJ2-7 and V is TRBV14; 9 nucleotides agree with TRBD2. There are 13 residues in the CDR3. Unmatched junction bases numbered 9, after V lost 3 bases and J lost 12 bases. CDR1 is SGHDN, CDR2 FVKESK, per germline.